This is a list of T cell receptor beta chains from one sample in a study of OX40 agonist ivuxolimab in advanced cancers. Here immunoSEQ multiplex PCR was the method, and the copy in TCRdb shows in-frame clones only, minus some. The table lists roughly 100,000 clones, 80% to 90% of them singletons, with around 0.76% in the top ten. The specimen comprised CD4+ or CD8+ T cells sorted from blood, sampled in a trial of the OX40 agonist ivuxolimab. The receptors derive from an adult with an advanced solid tumor such as melanoma, head and neck, liver or kidney cancer. CDR3s include the opening cysteine and the closing phenylalanine or tryptophan. The D gene is left open where the match is weak.

CDR3 protein: CASSFRGFTIYF
J gene: TRBJ1-3
V gene: TRBV28
D gene: .

CDR3 protein: CASRPTGNTGELFF
J gene: TRBJ2-2
V gene: TRBV13
D gene: .

CDR3 protein: CASRLSGGTDQQFF
J gene: TRBJ2-1
V gene: TRBV7-9
D gene: TRBD2

CDR3 protein: CASSPRPQGAYEQYF
J gene: TRBJ2-7
V gene: TRBV11-2
D gene: .

CDR3 protein: CASSSKTGATGELFF
J gene: TRBJ2-2
V gene: TRBV9
D gene: TRBD1

CDR3 protein: CASTGQGEGSPLHF
J gene: TRBJ1-6
V gene: TRBV2
D gene: TRBD1

CDR3 protein: CATATGEGAFGEQFF
J gene: TRBJ2-1
V gene: TRBV19
D gene: .

CDR3 protein: CASSTIPGGPNSYEQYF
J gene: TRBJ2-7
V gene: TRBV23-1
D gene: TRBD2

CDR3 protein: CASSFSGQGTYNSPLHF
J gene: TRBJ1-6
V gene: TRBV7-2
D gene: TRBD1

CDR3 protein: CASSLARQPQHF
J gene: TRBJ1-5
V gene: TRBV28
D gene: .

CDR3 protein: CASSATGGHIRGNEQFF
J gene: TRBJ2-1
V gene: TRBV7-6
D gene: TRBD2

CDR3 protein: CASSLGLATYEQYF
J gene: TRBJ2-7
V gene: TRBV27
D gene: .

CDR3 protein: CASSLQRFKNEQFF
J gene: TRBJ2-1
V gene: TRBV11-2
D gene: .

CDR3 protein: CASSLAQSNERAFF
J gene: TRBJ1-1
V gene: TRBV7-2
D gene: .

CDR3 protein: CASSSDRLAKNIQYF
J gene: TRBJ2-4
V gene: TRBV2
D gene: TRBD1

CDR3 protein: CASSSQGNSPLHF
J gene: TRBJ1-6
V gene: TRBV5-4
D gene: .